This entry lists 29 T cell receptor beta chains sequenced from one sample in a study of blood T cell repertoires in COVID-19. Only in-frame clones appear in the TCRdb table, and some are missing; sequencing was by immunoSEQ multiplex PCR. The sample records over 60,000 clones, 83% being singletons. Sequences were obtained from peripheral blood. The source of these receptors is a man aged 50 to 60 with COVID-19, enrolled during active disease.

This chain joins TRBV19 and TRBJ1-4; TRBD1 matches at 9 bases. Per germline, CDR1 LNHDA and CDR2 SQIVND (reference sequence). The trim removed 6 bases at V and 2 bases at J, leaving 1 base unmatched. The CDR3 runs to 14 residues. CDR3 bases: TGTGCCAGTAGCACAGGGGGCACTAATGAAAAACTGTTTTTT. Amino acids: CASSTGGTNEKLFF.

The chain links TRBV28 to TRBJ1-5; maybe TRBD1 (6 bases). The germline CDR1 and CDR2 sequences are MDHEN and SYDVKM. CDR3 length: 15 residues. V was cut by 4 bases and J by 0 bases, with 10 bases left in between. In nucleotides, the CDR3 is TGTGCCAGCAGTTCGGGGGGGCTTAGCAATCAGCCCCAGCATTTT. It translates to CASSSGGLSNQPQHF.

The table lists this clone with a count of one. The V call is TRBV5-1, the J call TRBJ1-2; D is undetermined. The germline CDR1 and CDR2 sequences are SGHRS and YFSETQ. The CDR3 has 16 amino acids. Trimming pared 6 bases from V and 4 bases from J, leaving 22 bases between. In DNA, the CDR3 is TGCGCCAGCACCTCCGGCGGAGCCCAAGGTCCCTATGGCTACACCTTC. It codes for CASTSGGAQGPYGYTF.

The chain employs TRBV10-3 and TRBJ2-2, with D possibly being TRBD1 (6 bases). Trimming left V 6 bases short and J 4 bases short, with 15 bases between. The CDR3 totals 15 residues. Germline V CDR1 and CDR2: ENHRY, SYGVKD. CDR3 sequence reads: CAIRDDRPLTGELFF. The DNA of the CDR3 is TGTGCCATCAGGGACGACAGGCCACTCACCGGGGAGCTGTTTTTT.

V and J are TRBV5-4 and TRBJ2-1; D gene unclear. CDR3 length equals 11 residues. Trimming stripped 4 bases from V and 8 bases from J, with 7 bases between. The germline V gene encodes CDR1 SGHNT and CDR2 YYREEE (reference sequence). In DNA form, the CDR3 reads TGTGCCAGCAGCCCAGGCCATGAGCAGTTCTTC. Translating gives CASSPGHEQFF.

V gene TRBV10-3 combines with J gene TRBJ2-1; 7 bases align to TRBD2. Germline V gene lookup returns CDR1 ENHRY and CDR2 SYGVKD. This CDR3 contains 14 residues. V shed 2 bases, J shed 5 bases, and the junction held 3 bases outside the gene matches. The CDR3 protein is CAISEAGVHNEQFF. CDR3 nucleotide sequence: TGTGCCATCAGTGAGGCGGGAGTCCACAATGAGCAGTTCTTC.

The rearrangement links TRBV28 to TRBJ2-1; 10 nucleotides match TRBD2. Trimming cost V 2 bases and J 0 bases; bases outside gene matches: 7. CDR3 length: 18 amino acids. CDR1 is MDHEN, CDR2 SYDVKM, per germline. In nucleotides, the CDR3 is TGTGCCAGCAGTTTACCGGGACTAGCGCCGAGCTCCTACAATGAGCAGTTCTTC. Its translation: CASSLPGLAPSSYNEQFF.

This sequence joins TRBV4-3 and TRBJ2-7, with TRBD2 matching 7 bases. Trimming removed 6 bases from V and 6 bases from J; junction bases left unmatched: 11. The CDR3 totals 14 residues. The germline V gene has CDR1 LGHNA and CDR2 YSLEER. CDR3 nucleotides: TGCGCCAGCAGTCGAGACCGCGGGAGTCTCGAGCAGTACTTC. As protein: CASSRDRGSLEQYF.

The chain uses TRBV2 and TRBJ2-1, with D perhaps matching TRBD2 (5 bases). The V end was cut by 4 bases, the J end by 9 bases, with 13 bases between. The CDR3 extends over 13 amino acids. Germline CDR1 reads SNHLY; CDR2 reads FYNNEI. The CDR3 sequence: CASSGQEAGEQFF. CDR3 coding DNA: TGTGCCAGCAGTGGGCAGGAGGCGGGTGAGCAGTTCTTC.

V gene TRBV6-5 combines with J gene TRBJ2-7; maybe TRBD2 (6 bases). The CDR3 extends over 15 amino acids. V gave up 0 bases and J gave up 3 bases, with 12 bases separating them. Per the germline V gene, CDR1 is MNHEY and CDR2 is SVGAGI. As DNA, the CDR3 is TGTGCCAGCAGTTACTCGAGTGGGACTTACTACGAGCAGTACTTC. It specifies CASSYSSGTYYEQYF.

This chain uses TRBV2 with TRBJ1-1; TRBD1 aligns across 11 bases. CDR1 is SNHLY and CDR2 is FYNNEI in the germline V gene. The CDR3 is 14 amino acids. The V gene end was trimmed by 6 bases and the J gene end by 5 bases; junction bases not matched to a gene: 5. CDR3 in amino acids: CASSGTGGRTEAFF. CDR3 nucleotide sequence: TGTGCCAGCAGCGGGACAGGGGGAAGAACTGAAGCTTTCTTT.

The J gene is TRBJ2-7, the V gene TRBV5-1; D is perhaps TRBD2 (5 bases). Germline V CDR1 and CDR2: SGHRS, YFSETQ. The V gene lost 3 bases and the J gene lost 3 bases, with 13 bases spanning the gap. CDR3 length: 14 amino acids. CDR3 nucleotides: TGCGCCAGCAGCTACGAGACTACCCTCTACGAGCAGTACTTC. It encodes CASSYETTLYEQYF.

V is TRBV18 and J is TRBJ2-3; 8 nucleotides align to TRBD1. The germline V gene has CDR1 KGHSH and CDR2 LQKENI. The CDR3 runs 16 residues. V shed 8 bases, J shed 1 base, and the junction held 11 bases outside the gene matches. CDR3 DNA: TGTGCCAGCCAAAGTCAGGGGGCGCTTGGCACAGATACGCAGTATTTT. It is translated as CASQSQGALGTDTQYF.

V is TRBV4-3 and J is TRBJ1-2; 10 bases agree with TRBD1. Trimming took 4 bases from V and 5 from J; bases not matched to a gene: 1. The CDR3 length is 13 residues. From germline, CDR1 is LGHNA and CDR2 YSLEER. The CDR3 DNA follows: TGCGCCAGCAGCCGGACAGGGGGTTATGGCTACACCTTC. Its protein is CASSRTGGYGYTF.

The chain is built from TRBV30 and TRBJ1-6; 7 bases are shared with TRBD1. The CDR3 has 16 residues. With V trimmed by 2 bases and J by 4 bases, 8 bases remained unmatched. CDR1 and CDR2 from the germline V gene are GTSNPN and SVGIG (reference sequence). The CDR3 region is CAWSNDDREYNSPLHF. In nucleotides, the CDR3 is TGTGCCTGGAGTAATGACGACAGGGAGTATAATTCACCCCTCCACTTT.

The gene calls are TRBV5-4 and TRBJ2-5; a possible D gene is TRBD1 (6 bases). V was cut by 3 bases and J by 2 bases, with 17 bases left in between. Germline V gene sequence: CDR1 SGHNT, CDR2 YYREEE (reference sequence). The length of the CDR3 is 16 residues. In DNA form, the CDR3 reads TGTGCCAGCAGCTCATCGACCCTGGACAGACAAGAGACCCAGTACTTC. It encodes CASSSSTLDRQETQYF.

This clone counts as medium-sized. A read error may account for a junction end that differs from germline. V usage is TRBV7-7 and J usage is TRBJ2-7; tentatively, D is TRBD1 (6 bases). The CDR3 runs to 14 residues. Looked up from germline, CDR1 is SSHAT and CDR2 is FNYEAQ (reference sequence). This chain's CDR3 is CASSLGGQKNEQYF. CDR3 DNA sequence: TGTGCTAGCAGCCTAGGCGGACAGAAGAACGAGCAGTACTTC.

The CDR3 loop is CASSEREGRVEQYF. DNA of the CDR3: TGTGCCAGCTCGGAGCGGGAGGGCCGTGTCGAGCAGTACTTC. The chain uses TRBV28 and TRBJ2-7; 10 positions agree with TRBD2. The germline V gene encodes CDR1 MDHEN and CDR2 SYDVKM. V dropped 8 bases and J dropped 6; count of bases not matched to a gene: 10. The CDR3 is 14 residues long.

The chain is built from TRBV6-6 and TRBJ2-2; D gene unclear. This CDR3 has 14 amino acids. The ends were cut back, 2 bases at V and 1 base at J, with 5 bases in the middle. The germline V gene has CDR1 MNHNY and CDR2 SVGAGI (reference sequence). This CDR3 reads CASSYMRNTGELFF. In nucleotides, the CDR3 is TGTGCCAGCAGTTACATGAGGAACACCGGGGAGCTGTTTTTT.

CDR3: CASRAGLAVYPNTQYF. The CDR3 region has the DNA TGCGCCAGCAGGGCGGGACTAGCGGTATACCCTAATACGCAGTATTTT. The chain carries TRBV5-1 and TRBJ2-3, with TRBD2 matching over 11 bases. Per germline, CDR1 SGHRS and CDR2 YFSETQ. Trimming removed 5 bases from V and 7 bases from J; junction bases left unmatched: 12. The CDR3 loop spans 16 amino acids. Full variable domain (remainder filled in from reference TRBV5-1 and TRBJ2-3): KAGVTQTPRYLIKTRGQQVTLSCSPISGHRSVSWYQQTPGQGLQFLFEYFSETQRNKGNFPGRFSGRQFSNSRSEMNVSTLELGDSALYLCASRAGLAVYPNTQYFGPGTRLTVL.

The chain is built from TRBV28 and TRBJ2-5; D gene unclear. The CDR3 is 12 residues long. Germline lookup yields CDR1 MDHEN and CDR2 SYDVKM. Trimming pared 6 bases from V and 5 bases from J, leaving 10 bases between. The CDR3 sequence is CASRSPRETQYF. The CDR3, as DNA: TGTGCCAGCAGATCCCCCCGGGAGACCCAGTACTTC.

The CDR3 DNA sequence: TGTGCCAGCACCTTACTAGCGGGAGGGCGCGGCGGGGAGCTGTTTTTT. This encodes CASTLLAGGRGGELFF. The chain couples TRBV27 to TRBJ2-2; 13 nucleotides line up with TRBD2. V shed 7 bases, J shed 7 bases, and the junction held 9 bases outside the gene matches. Germline CDR1 MNHEY, CDR2 SMNVEV (reference sequence). This CDR3 is 16 amino acids long.

V usage is TRBV30 and J usage is TRBJ2-5; TRBD2 is a possible D gene (5 bases). The CDR3 sequence is 16 residues long. V lost 2 bases and J lost 5, with 21 bases in between. Germline V gene sequence: CDR1 GTSNPN, CDR2 SVGIG (reference sequence). The DNA of the CDR3 is TGTGCCTGGAGTCCCTCCCCGGGGAGCCGTGGGGAGACCCAGTACTTC. The encoded protein is CAWSPSPGSRGETQYF. Filled out from reference TRBV30 and TRBJ2-5, the complete variable domain reads SQTIHQWPATLVQPVGSPLSLECTVEGTSNPNLYWYRQAAGRGLQLLFYSVGIGQISSEVPQNLSASRPQDRQFILSSKKLLLSDSGFYLCAWSPSPGSRGETQYFGPGTRLLVL.

This sequence joins TRBV4-1 and TRBJ2-7, with D perhaps matching TRBD2 (5 bases). The V end lost 1 base, the J end lost 5 bases, and 12 bases lay between the germline ends. The CDR3 runs 14 residues. CDR1 is MGHRA, CDR2 YSYEKL, per germline. CDR3 amino acids: CASSQGGIGNEQYF. CDR3 nucleotide sequence: TGCGCCAGCAGCCAAGGAGGGATCGGTAACGAGCAGTACTTC.

The CDR3 DNA reads as TGTGCCAGCAGCGTAGACGGGGTAGATACGCAGTATTTT. Translated, it gives CASSVDGVDTQYF. The V and J genes are TRBV9 and TRBJ2-3; perhaps TRBD2 as D (5 bases). Germline values: CDR1 SGDLS, CDR2 YYNGEE. The CDR3 loop spans 13 amino acids. V was pared by 0 bases and J by 5 bases, with 7 bases between.

The rearrangement joins TRBV9 to TRBJ2-5, with D tentatively TRBD2 (5 bases). This CDR3 contains 13 residues. The V and J ends lost 0 bases and 6 bases respectively, with 9 bases between them. CDR1 SGDLS and CDR2 YYNGEE come from the germline V gene. The CDR3 is CASSVALEKTQYF. The DNA of the CDR3 is TGTGCCAGCAGCGTAGCACTAGAGAAGACCCAGTACTTC. Full variable domain (missing parts from reference TRBV9 and TRBJ2-5): DSGVTQTPKHLITATGQRVTLRCSPRSGDLSVYWYQQSLDQGLQFLIQYYNGEERAKGNILERFSAQQFPDLHSELNLSSLELGDSALYFCASSVALEKTQYFGPGTRLLVL.

The chain recombines TRBV6-5 with TRBJ1-5; D unresolved. With 6 bases removed from V and 2 bases from J, the gap between germline ends came to 8 bases. The CDR3 contains 13 residues. Germline lookup yields CDR1 MNHEY and CDR2 SVGAGI. The CDR3 spells CASRRSGNQPQHF. CDR3 sequence (DNA): TGTGCCAGCAGAAGGAGCGGCAATCAGCCCCAGCATTTT.

The chain uses TRBV6-2 or TRBV6-3 and TRBJ1-3; D call uncertain. V gave up 2 bases and J gave up 0 bases, with 17 bases separating them. Germline values: CDR1 MNHEY, CDR2 SVGEGT. The CDR3 extends over 18 amino acids. CDR3 in DNA: TGTGCCAGCAGTTACACTCGTGGCGGACTGAGCTCTGGAAACACCATATATTTT. As protein: CASSYTRGGLSSGNTIYF.

This chain uses TRBV5-4 with TRBJ2-5; 10 nucleotides agree with TRBD2. The CDR3 has 16 residues. Germline CDR1 SGHNT, CDR2 YYREEE (reference sequence). V lost 1 base, J lost 5 bases, and 8 bases stayed unmatched. The CDR3 is CASSLSGRAGGETQYF. CDR3 nucleotides: TGTGCCAGCAGCTTGAGCGGGAGGGCCGGTGGTGAGACCCAGTACTTC.